This T cell receptor beta chain appears in the sequencing data of a study of T cell repertoires in cytomegalovirus infection. Study summary: Based on public TCR beta signatures, there were indications of CMV infection and of a matching HLA type.

The CDR3 has 17 residues. V lost 3 bases and J lost 5; bases outside the gene matches: 14. Germline V lookup: CDR1 SGHTA, CDR2 FQGNSA. Using its own MiXCR run on the reads, TCRdb lists one record per CDR3 protein. The data show about 280,000 distinct CDR3 sequences, with about 20% seen just once and roughly 20% held by the top ten. Notes on this clonotype: As yet, its antigen is unknown.

This clonotype originated in a human donor in good health (CMV status not recorded). Some clones in this sample may be carry-over from other donors' samples. The specimen was cultured PBMCs, collected from culture after CMV antigen stimulation. The chain is built from TRBV7-2 and TRBJ2-7, with TRBD2 matching over 9 bases. This chain's CDR3 is CASSFPPRREGRNEQYF. The DNA of the CDR3 is TGTGCCAGCAGCTTTCCCCCCCGGCGGGAGGGCCGCAACGAGCAGTACTTC.